These 3 T cell receptor beta chains originate from one sample sequenced in a study of blood T cell repertoires in COVID-19. Sequencing was performed with immunoSEQ multiplex PCR; in TCRdb, only in-frame clones are kept and a portion is missing. This table has 280,000 or so clones, around 86% appearing once. The sequenced sample was peripheral blood. Source of these receptors: a woman in her 30s who had recovered from COVID-19.

This chain links TRBV7-3 with TRBJ1-6; D unclear. This CDR3 comprises 12 residues. The germline gives CDR1 SGHTA, CDR2 FQGTGA. Trimming took off 4 bases at V and 5 bases at J, with 3 bases between the two ends. The chain's CDR3 is CASSYNNSPLHF. Here the CDR3 DNA reads TGTGCCAGCAGCTATAATAATTCACCCCTCCACTTT.

The rearrangement joins TRBV7-9 to TRBJ2-7, with TRBD2 identical over 15 bases. The CDR3 extends over 17 amino acids. Germline V lookup: CDR1 SEHNR, CDR2 FQNEAQ (reference sequence). The V and J ends lost 4 bases and 6 bases, in that order; junction bases with no gene match: 10. The CDR3 sequence: CASSYGTSGRPSGEQYF. The CDR3 DNA sequence: TGTGCCAGCAGCTATGGGACTAGCGGGAGGCCTTCCGGCGAGCAGTACTTC.

The chain uses TRBV9 and TRBJ2-2, with a tentative D call TRBD1 (6 bases). Per germline, CDR1 SGDLS and CDR2 YYNGEE. V shed 4 bases and J shed 0 bases, with 7 bases lying between them. The CDR3 is 14 residues long. The CDR3 DNA sequence: TGTGCCAGCAGCACAGGGCCGAACACCGGGGAGCTGTTTTTT. Translation: CASSTGPNTGELFF.